This note documents a single T cell receptor (beta chain) sequence. The DNA is left out, because the CDR3 cannot be placed on it with certainty; the CDR3 is given as TCRdb lists it. Germline V gene data show CDR1 as MGHRA and CDR2 as YSYEKL. The CDR3 is made up of 13 amino acids, end residues included. This sample is drawn from a study of radiotherapy plus CTLA-4 blockade in lung cancer. Assay: immunoSEQ multiplex PCR; the TCRdb copy retains only in-frame clones and omits some. This table has some 100,000 clones, about four fifths appearing once. Ipilimumab-mediated CTLA-4 blockade plus focal radiation was given to patients having chemo-refractory metastatic non-small-cell lung cancer.

The gene calls are TRBV4-1 and TRBJ2-7; TRBD1 is taken as the D call from the table, unchecked against the DNA. The material sequenced was peripheral blood, taken from a patient treated with radiotherapy plus ipilimumab. The receptor was isolated from a human donor with non-small cell lung cancer that progressed on radiotherapy plus ipilimumab. CDR3 sequence reads: CASSQVGTGSKYF.